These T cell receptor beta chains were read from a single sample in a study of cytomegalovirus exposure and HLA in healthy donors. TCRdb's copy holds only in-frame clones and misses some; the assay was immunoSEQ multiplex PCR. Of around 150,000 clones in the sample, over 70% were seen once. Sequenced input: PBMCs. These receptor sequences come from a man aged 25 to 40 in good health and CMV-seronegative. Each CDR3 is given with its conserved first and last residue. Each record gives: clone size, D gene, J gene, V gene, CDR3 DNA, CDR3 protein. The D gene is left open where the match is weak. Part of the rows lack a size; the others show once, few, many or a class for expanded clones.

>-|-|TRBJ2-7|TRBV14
TGTGCCAGCAGTCGGGACATAATCGACGAGCAGTACTTC
CASSRDIIDEQYF
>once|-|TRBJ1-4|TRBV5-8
TGTGCCAGCAGCCCCGGGGTCTCTAATGAAAAACTGTTTTTT
CASSPGVSNEKLFF
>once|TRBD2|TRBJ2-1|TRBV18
TGTGCCAGCTCACCCCGGACTAGCGGGACTACAGGCAATGAGCAGTTCTTC
CASSPRTSGTTGNEQFF
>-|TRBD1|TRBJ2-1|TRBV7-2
TGTGCCAGCAGATCAGACAGGGGGATTTCCAATGAGCAGTTCTTC
CASRSDRGISNEQFF
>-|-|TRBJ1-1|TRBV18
TGTGCCAGCTCACCACTTCGGGAGAACACTGAAGCTTTCTTT
CASSPLRENTEAFF
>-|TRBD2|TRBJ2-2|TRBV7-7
TGTGCCAGCAGCCCTGAAGCGGGAGCTGCCGGGGAGCTGTTTTTT
CASSPEAGAAGELFF
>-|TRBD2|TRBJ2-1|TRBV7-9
TGTGCCAGCAGCTCCCGACTAGCGGGGAATTACAATGAGCAGTTCTTC
CASSSRLAGNYNEQFF
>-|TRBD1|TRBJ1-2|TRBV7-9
TGTGCCAGCAGCTTAGCAGGGACAGGGGGAGGATTCTATGGCTACACCTTC
CASSLAGTGGGFYGYTF
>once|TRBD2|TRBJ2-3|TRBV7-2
TGTGCCAGCAGCTTAGGACTAGCCACAGATACGCAGTATTTT
CASSLGLATDTQYF
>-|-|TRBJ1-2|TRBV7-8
TGTGCCAGCAGCTTTATGGGGGGGATGATTAACTATGGCTACACCTTC
CASSFMGGMINYGYTF
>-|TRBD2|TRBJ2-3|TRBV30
TGTGCCTGGGCTAGCGGGAGTTCTACGCAGTATTTT
CAWASGSSTQYF
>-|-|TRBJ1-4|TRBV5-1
TGCGCCAGCAGCTCCCGGCCCCGACTACAGGGTGCCCCAGGGAATGAAAAACTGTTTTTT
CASSSRPRLQGAPGNEKLFF
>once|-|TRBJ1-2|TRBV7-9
TGTTCCAGCAGCTCACCCACTAGAAGGGGCTACACCTTC
CSSSSPTRRGYTF
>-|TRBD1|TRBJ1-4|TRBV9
TGTGCCAGCAGAGGACAGGGTAGTGAAAAACTGTTTTTT
CASRGQGSEKLFF
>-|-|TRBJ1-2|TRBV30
TGTGCCTGGAGTGGTGGCCACTATGGCTACACCTTC
CAWSGGHYGYTF
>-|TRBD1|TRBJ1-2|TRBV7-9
TGTGCCAGCAGTTCACTTGACAGGGAGGATAAAGGCTACACCTTC
CASSSLDREDKGYTF
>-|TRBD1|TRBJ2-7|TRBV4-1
TGCGCCAGCAGCAACCCAGGGGGTTCTTCGTACGAGCAGTACTTC
CASSNPGGSSYEQYF
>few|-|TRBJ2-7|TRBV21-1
TGTGCCAGCAGCATGGGACTACGATCCTACGAGCAGTACTTC
CASSMGLRSYEQYF
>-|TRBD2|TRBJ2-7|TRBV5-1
TGCGCCAGCAGCTGGACGGCTAGCGGGAGCTACGAGCAGTACTTC
CASSWTASGSYEQYF
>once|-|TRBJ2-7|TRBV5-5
TGTGCCAGCAGCTTGTCAGGGGCCTCGGTCCACGAGCAGTACTTC
CASSLSGASVHEQYF
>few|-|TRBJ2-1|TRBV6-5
TGTGCCAGCAGTTACTCGACATACAATGAGCAGTTCTTC
CASSYSTYNEQFF
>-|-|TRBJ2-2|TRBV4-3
TGCGCCAGCAGCCAAGATCCCAACACTATTATAGGCACCGGGGAGCTGTTTTTT
CASSQDPNTIIGTGELFF
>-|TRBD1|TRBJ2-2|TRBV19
TGTGCCAGTAGTCCCGACAGGGGGCGCCTCGGGGAGCTGTTTTTT
CASSPDRGRLGELFF
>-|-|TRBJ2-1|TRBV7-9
TGTGCCAGCATCGAAGGCAGCGGGCGCTCCTACAATGAGCAGTTCTTC
CASIEGSGRSYNEQFF
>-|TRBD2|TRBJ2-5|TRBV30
TGTGCCTGGAGTGCACCTAGCGGGAGGGCTGAGACCCAGTACTTC
CAWSAPSGRAETQYF